Detailed here is one T cell receptor (beta chain). This sample is drawn from a study of blood T cell repertoires in COVID-19. Study summary: Acute-phase and convalescent COVID-19 samples originated in the United States, Italy and Spain.

The CDR3 has 13 amino acids. The V and J ends lost 6 bases and 7 bases, in that order; junction bases with no gene match: 6. Assay: immunoSEQ multiplex PCR; the TCRdb copy retains only in-frame clones and omits some. The sample lists approximately 90,000 clones; around 87% were seen once. Sequencing was carried out using peripheral blood. The chain couples TRBV12-3 or TRBV12-4 to TRBJ2-4; 7 bases align to TRBD1. The TCR was taken from a woman of 80 years or more with acute or convalescent COVID-19. CDR3 nucleotide sequence: TGTGCCAGCAGCCGGACAGGACCTAACATTCAGTACTTC. This encodes CASSRTGPNIQYF.